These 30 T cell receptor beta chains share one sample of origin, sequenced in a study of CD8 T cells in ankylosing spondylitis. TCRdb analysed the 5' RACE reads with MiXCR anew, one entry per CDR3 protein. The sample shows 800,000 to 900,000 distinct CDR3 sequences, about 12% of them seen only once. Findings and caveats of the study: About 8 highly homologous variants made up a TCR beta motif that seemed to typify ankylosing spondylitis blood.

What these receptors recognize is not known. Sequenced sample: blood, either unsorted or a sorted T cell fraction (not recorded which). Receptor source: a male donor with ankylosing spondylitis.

The CDR3 DNA follows: TGTGCCAGCAGATCCGACAGGGGGCCAGATACGCAGTATTTT. Protein: CASRSDRGPDTQYF. The chain couples TRBV7-9 to TRBJ2-3; 10 positions agree with TRBD1. Losses at the gene ends were 6 bases for V and 4 bases for J; bases not matched to a gene: 4. Germline CDR1 and CDR2: SEHNR and FQNEAQ (reference sequence). The CDR3 has 14 amino acids.

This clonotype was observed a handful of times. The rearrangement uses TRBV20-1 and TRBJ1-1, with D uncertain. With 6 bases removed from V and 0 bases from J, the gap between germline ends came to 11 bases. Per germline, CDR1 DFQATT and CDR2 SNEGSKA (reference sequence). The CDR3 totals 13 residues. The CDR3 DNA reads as TGCAGTGCCCATAATGGGGTGAACACTGAAGCTTTCTTT. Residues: CSAHNGVNTEAFF.

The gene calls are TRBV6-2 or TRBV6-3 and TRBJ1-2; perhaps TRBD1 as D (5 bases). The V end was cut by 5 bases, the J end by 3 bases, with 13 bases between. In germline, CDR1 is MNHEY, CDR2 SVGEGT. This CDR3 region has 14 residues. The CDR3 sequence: CASSVLWGDYGYTF. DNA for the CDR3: TGTGCCAGCAGTGTCCTCTGGGGGGACTATGGCTACACCTTC.

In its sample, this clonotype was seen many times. The CDR3 DNA sequence: TGCAGTGCTAGTAAACACCTCAATCAGCCCCAGCATTTT. Amino acids: CSASKHLNQPQHF. The chain recombines TRBV20-1 with TRBJ1-5; D unclear. CDR1 is DFQATT and CDR2 is SNEGSKA in the germline V gene (reference sequence). V was pared by 3 bases and J by 3 bases, with 9 bases between. This CDR3 is built from 13 residues.

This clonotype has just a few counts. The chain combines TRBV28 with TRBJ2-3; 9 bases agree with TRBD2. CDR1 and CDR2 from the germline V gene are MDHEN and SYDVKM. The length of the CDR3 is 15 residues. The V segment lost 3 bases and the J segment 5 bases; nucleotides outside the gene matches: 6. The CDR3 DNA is TGTGCCAGCAGTTTTCGTCGGCGGGGGGGAGATACGCAGTATTTT. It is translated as CASSFRRRGGDTQYF.

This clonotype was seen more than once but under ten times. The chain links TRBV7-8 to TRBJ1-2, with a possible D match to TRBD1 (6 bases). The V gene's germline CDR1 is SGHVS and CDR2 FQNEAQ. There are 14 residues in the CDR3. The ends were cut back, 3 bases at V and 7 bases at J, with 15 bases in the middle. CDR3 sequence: CASSLNRDSGGYTF. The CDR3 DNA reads TGTGCCAGCAGCTTGAACAGGGATTCGGGTGGCTACACCTTC. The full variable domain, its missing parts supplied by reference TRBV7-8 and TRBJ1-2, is GAGVSQSPRYKVAKRGQDVALRCDPISGHVSLFWYQQALGQGPEFLTYFQNEAQLDKSGLPSDRFFAERPEGSVSTLKIQRTQQEDSAVYLCASSLNRDSGGYTFGSGTRLTVV.

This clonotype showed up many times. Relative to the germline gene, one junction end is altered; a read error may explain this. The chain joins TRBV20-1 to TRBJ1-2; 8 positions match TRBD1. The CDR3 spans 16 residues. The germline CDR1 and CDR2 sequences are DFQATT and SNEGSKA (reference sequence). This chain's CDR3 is CSAGDLLTGETYGYTF. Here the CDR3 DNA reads TGCAGTGCTGGAGACCTACTGACAGGGGAAACTTATGGCTACACCTTC.

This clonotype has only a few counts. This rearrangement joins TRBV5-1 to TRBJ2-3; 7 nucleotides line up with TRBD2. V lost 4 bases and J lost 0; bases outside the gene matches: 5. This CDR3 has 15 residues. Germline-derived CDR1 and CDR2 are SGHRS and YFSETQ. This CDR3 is CASSGASGSTDTQYF. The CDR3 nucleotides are TGCGCCAGCAGCGGGGCTAGCGGTAGCACAGATACGCAGTATTTT.

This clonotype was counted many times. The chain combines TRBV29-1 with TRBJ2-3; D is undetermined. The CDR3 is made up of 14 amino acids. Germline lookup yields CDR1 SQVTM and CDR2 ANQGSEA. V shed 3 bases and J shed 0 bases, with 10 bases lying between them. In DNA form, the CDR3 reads TGCAGCGTTGAGGGGTCTCGTAGCACAGATACGCAGTATTTT. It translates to CSVEGSRSTDTQYF.

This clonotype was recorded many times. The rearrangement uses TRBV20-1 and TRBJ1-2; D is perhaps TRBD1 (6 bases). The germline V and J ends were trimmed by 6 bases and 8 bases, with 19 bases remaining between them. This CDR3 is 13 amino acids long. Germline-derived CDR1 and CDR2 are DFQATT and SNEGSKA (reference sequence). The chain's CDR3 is CSAIDRPYGGYTF. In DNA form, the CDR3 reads TGCAGTGCAATTGACAGGCCTTATGGGGGCTACACCTTC.

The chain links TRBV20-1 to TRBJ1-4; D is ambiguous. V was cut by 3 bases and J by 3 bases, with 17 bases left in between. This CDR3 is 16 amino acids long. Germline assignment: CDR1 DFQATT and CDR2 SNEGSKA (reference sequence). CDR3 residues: CSARRIPGGPNEKLFF. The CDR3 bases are TGCAGTGCTAGGAGGATCCCCGGTGGACCTAATGAAAAACTGTTTTTT.

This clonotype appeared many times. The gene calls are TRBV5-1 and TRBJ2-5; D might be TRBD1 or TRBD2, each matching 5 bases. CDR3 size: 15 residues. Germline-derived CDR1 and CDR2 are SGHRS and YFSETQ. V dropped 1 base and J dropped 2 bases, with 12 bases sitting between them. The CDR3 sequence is CASSLLGTEQETQYF. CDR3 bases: TGCGCCAGCAGCTTGCTAGGGACGGAACAAGAGACCCAGTACTTC.

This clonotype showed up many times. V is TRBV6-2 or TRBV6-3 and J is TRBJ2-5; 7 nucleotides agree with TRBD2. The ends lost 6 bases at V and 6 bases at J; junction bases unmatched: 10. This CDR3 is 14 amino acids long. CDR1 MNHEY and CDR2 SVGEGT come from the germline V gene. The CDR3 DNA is TGTGCCAGCAGACCCATCCCGGGACTAAAGACCCAGTACTTC. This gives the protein CASRPIPGLKTQYF.

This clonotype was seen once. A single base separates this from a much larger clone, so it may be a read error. In DNA, the CDR3 is TGTGCGATCAGGGGTCGGGGAGGGACAGATACGCAGTATTTT. Residues: CAIRGRGGTDTQYF. The V call is TRBV10-3, the J call TRBJ2-3, with a possible D match to TRBD2 (7 bases). CDR3 length equals 14 residues. Germline CDR1 and CDR2: ENHRY and SYGVKD.

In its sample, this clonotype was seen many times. CDR3 protein: CSAGQGNIDEQFF. CDR3 DNA sequence: TGCAGTGCTGGACAGGGAAATATCGATGAGCAGTTCTTC. The V call is TRBV20-1, the J call TRBJ2-1; TRBD1 matches at 8 bases. Germline CDR1 DFQATT, CDR2 SNEGSKA (reference sequence). The CDR3 sequence is 13 residues long. The J segment lost 8 bases and the V segment lost 5 bases, leaving 8 bases of the junction unmatched.

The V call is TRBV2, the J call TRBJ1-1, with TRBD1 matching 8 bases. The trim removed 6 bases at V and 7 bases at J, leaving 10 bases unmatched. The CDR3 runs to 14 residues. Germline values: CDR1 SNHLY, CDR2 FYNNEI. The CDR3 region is CASSVNRGSGEAFF. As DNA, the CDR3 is TGTGCCAGCAGCGTAAACAGGGGGTCGGGTGAAGCTTTCTTT.

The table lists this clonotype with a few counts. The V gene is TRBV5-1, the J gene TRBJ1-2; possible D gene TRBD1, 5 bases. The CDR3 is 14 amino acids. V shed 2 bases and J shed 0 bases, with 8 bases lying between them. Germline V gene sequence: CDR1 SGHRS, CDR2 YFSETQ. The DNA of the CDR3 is TGCGCCAGCAGCTTACAGGTTTCTAACTATGGCTACACCTTC. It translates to CASSLQVSNYGYTF.

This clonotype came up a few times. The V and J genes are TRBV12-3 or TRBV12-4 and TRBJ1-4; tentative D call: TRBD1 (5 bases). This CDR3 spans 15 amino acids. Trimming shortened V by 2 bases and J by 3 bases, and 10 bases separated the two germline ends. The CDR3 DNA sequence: TGTGCCAGCAGTTTAAAGGGGTCGGCTAATGAAAAACTGTTTTTT. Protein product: CASSLKGSANEKLFF.

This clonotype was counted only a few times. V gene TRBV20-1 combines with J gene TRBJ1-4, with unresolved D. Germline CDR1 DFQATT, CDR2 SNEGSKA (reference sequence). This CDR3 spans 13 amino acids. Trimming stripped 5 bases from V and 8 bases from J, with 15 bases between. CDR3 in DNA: TGCAGTGCTGAAACGGACGGTCGGGAAAAACTGTTTTTT. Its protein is CSAETDGREKLFF.

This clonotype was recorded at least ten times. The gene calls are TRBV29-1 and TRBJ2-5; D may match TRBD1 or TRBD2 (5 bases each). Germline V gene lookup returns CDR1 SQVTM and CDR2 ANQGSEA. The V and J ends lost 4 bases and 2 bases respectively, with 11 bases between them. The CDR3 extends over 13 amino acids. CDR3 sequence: CSVVGPKQETQYF. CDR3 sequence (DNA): TGCAGCGTTGTGGGACCAAAACAAGAGACCCAGTACTTC. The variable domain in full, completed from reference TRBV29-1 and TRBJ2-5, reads SAVISQKPSRDICQRGTSLTIQCQVDSQVTMMFWYRQQPGQSLTLIATANQGSEATYESGFVIDKFPISRPNLTFSTLTVSNMSPEDSSIYLCSVVGPKQETQYFGPGTRLLVL.

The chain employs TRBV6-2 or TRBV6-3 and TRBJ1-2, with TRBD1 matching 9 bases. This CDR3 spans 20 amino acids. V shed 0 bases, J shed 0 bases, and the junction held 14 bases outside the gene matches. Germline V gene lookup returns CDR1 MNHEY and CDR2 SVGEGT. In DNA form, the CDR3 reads TGTGCCAGCAGTTACTCGGGACAGGGAGTATGGGAAAAAGCTAACTATGGCTACACCTTC. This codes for CASSYSGQGVWEKANYGYTF.

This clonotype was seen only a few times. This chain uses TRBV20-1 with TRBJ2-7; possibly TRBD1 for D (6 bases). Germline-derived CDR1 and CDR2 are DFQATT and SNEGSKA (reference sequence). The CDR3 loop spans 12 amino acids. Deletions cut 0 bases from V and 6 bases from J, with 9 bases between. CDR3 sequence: CSARDRGSEQYF. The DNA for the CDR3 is TGCAGTGCTAGAGACAGGGGCAGCGAGCAGTACTTC.

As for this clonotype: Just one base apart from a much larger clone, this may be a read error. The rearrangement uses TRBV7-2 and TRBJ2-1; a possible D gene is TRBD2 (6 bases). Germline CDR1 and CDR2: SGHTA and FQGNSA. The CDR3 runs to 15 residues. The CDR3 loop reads CDSAQRRDSYNEQFF. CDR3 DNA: TGTGACAGCGCCCAGCGGAGGGACTCCTACAATGAGCAGTTCTTC.

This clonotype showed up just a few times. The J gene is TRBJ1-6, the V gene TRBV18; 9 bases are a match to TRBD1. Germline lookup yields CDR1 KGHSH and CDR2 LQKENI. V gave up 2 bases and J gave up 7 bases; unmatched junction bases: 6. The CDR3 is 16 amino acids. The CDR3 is CASSPVQGAWNSPLHF. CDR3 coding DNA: TGTGCCAGCTCACCAGTACAGGGGGCTTGGAATTCACCCCTCCACTTT.

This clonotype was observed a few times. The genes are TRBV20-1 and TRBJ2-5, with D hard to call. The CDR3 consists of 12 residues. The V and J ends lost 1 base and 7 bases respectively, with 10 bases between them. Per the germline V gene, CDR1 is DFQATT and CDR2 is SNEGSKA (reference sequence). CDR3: CSARGNGPTQYF. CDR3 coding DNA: TGCAGTGCTAGAGGGAACGGACCGACCCAGTACTTC.

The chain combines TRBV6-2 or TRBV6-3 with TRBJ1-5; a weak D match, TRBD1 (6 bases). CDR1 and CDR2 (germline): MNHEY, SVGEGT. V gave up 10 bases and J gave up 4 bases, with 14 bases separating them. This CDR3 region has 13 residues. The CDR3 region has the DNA TGTGCCACTGAGAGGGGGTCGAATCAGCCCCAGCATTTT. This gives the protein CATERGSNQPQHF.

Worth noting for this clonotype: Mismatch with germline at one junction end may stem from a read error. The CDR3 DNA sequence: TGTGCTAGCAGCTTAGCGGGACAGGGACATGAGCAGTTCTTC. Amino acids: CASSLAGQGHEQFF. The rearrangement uses TRBV7-7 and TRBJ2-1, with D possibly being TRBD1 (9 bases). The CDR3 contains 14 residues. Germline assignment: CDR1 SSHAT and CDR2 FNYEAQ (reference sequence). Using reference TRBV7-7 and TRBJ2-1 for the parts outside the CDR3, the full variable domain is GAGVSQSPRYKVTKRGQDVTLRCDPISSHATLYWYQQALGQGPEFLTYFNYEAQPDKSGLPSDRFSAERPEGSISTLTIQRTEQRDSAMYRCASSLAGQGHEQFFGPGTRLTVL.

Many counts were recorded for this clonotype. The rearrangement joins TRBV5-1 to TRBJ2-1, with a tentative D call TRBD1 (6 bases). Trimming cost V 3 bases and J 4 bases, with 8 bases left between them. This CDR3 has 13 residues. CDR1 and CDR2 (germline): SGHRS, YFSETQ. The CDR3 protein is CASSSTGYNEQFF. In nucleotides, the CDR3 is TGCGCCAGCAGCTCGACAGGATACAATGAGCAGTTCTTC.

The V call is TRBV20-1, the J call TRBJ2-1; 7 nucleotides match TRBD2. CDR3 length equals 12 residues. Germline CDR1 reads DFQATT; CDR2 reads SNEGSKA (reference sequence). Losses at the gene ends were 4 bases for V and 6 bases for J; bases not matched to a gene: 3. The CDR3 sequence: CSAMSSGNEQFF. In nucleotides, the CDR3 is TGCAGTGCTATGTCTAGCGGCAATGAGCAGTTCTTC.

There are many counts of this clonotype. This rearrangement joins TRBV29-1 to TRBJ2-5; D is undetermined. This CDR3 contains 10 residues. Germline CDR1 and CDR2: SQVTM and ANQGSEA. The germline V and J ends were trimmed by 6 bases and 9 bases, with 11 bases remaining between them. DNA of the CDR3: TGCAGCGTCAGCAATGAGGCCCAGTACTTC. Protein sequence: CSVSNEAQYF.